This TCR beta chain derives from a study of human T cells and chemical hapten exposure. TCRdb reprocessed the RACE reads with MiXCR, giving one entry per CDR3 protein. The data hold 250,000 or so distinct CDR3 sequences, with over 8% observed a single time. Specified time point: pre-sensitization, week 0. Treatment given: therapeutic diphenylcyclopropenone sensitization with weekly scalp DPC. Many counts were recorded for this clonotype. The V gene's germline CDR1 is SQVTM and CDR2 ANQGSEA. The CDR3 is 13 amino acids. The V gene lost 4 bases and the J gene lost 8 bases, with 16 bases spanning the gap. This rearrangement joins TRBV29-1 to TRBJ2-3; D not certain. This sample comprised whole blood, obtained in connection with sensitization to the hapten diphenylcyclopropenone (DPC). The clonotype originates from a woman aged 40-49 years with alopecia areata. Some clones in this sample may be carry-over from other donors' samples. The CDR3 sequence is CSVGPRAVVTQYF. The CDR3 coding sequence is TGCAGCGTTGGGCCGCGCGCGGTTGTTACGCAGTATTTT.